This T cell receptor beta chain was sequenced in a study of blood T cells in healthy people across ages. A second PCR, run for 7 to 11 cycles, used a sample-barcoded 5' primer plus a J-beta primer mix. TCRdb re-analysed the 5' RACE reads in MiXCR, keeping a single row per CDR3 protein. This repertoire shows about a million distinct CDR3 sequences, more than 30% found once; its top ten account for around 14%. The CDR3 length is 13 residues. V lost 2 bases and J 8 bases, leaving 10 bases between the germline ends. Whole-study findings and limits: Diversity of TCR beta per million T cells declined in a roughly linear way with age.

A note on this clonotype: What it binds is unknown.

The material sequenced was blood. J is TRBJ2-1 and V is TRBV12-3 or TRBV12-4, with D uncertain. This clonotype was sampled from a man aged 18 to 30 in good health. DNA for the CDR3: TGTGCCAGCAGTTTATTCCCCCAAGATGAGCAGTTCTTC. It codes for CASSLFPQDEQFF.